This TCR beta chain stems from a study of CD4 T cells in relation to SARS-CoV-2 and coronaviruses. In the study overall: Controls used an HIV-1 Nef peptide pool or no peptide.

Method: immunoSEQ multiplex PCR; TCRdb's copy keeps in-frame clones and lacks some. The table shows 25,000 to 30,000 clones, with 74% occurring only once. This clone was recorded a few times. Its antigen is not known. J lost 2 bases, V lost 2 bases, and 6 bases had no gene match. CDR3 length: 15 residues. CDR1 SGHRS and CDR2 YFSETQ come from the germline V gene. Unexposed donor CD4+ T cells date from about 2011-2018, before the COVID-19 pandemic. After about ten days of culture, CD4+ T cells were isolated. As cell numbers allowed, unexposed-donor CD4+ T cells faced SARS-CoV-2 S/N and four cold-coronavirus spikes.

The genes are TRBV5-1 and TRBJ2-7, with 8 bases aligning to TRBD2. The TCR was taken from a human donor in good health. The sample taken for sequencing was CD4+ T cells from PBMCs, cultured in vitro. The chain's CDR3 is CASSFLAGQPYEQYF. In DNA, the CDR3 is TGCGCCAGCAGCTTTCTAGCGGGCCAGCCCTACGAGCAGTACTTC.